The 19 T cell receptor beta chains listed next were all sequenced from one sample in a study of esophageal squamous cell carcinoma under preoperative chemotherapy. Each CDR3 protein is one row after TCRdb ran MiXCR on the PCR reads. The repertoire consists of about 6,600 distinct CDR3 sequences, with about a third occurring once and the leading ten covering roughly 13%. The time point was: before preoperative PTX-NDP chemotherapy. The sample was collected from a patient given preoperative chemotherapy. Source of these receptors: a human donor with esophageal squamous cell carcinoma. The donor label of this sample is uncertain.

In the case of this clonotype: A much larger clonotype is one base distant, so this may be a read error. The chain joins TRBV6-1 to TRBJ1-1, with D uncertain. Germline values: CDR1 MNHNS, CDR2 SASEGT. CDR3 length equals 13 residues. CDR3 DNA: TGTGCCAGCAGTGAAAGGAGGAACAGTGAAGCTTTCTTT. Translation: CASSERRNSEAFF.

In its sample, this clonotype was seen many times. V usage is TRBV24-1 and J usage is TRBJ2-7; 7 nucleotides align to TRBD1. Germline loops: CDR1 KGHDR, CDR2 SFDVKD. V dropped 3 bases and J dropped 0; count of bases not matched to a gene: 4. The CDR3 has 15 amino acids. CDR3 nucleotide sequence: TGTGCCACCAGTGATGGACGGGACAGCTCCTACGAGCAGTACTTC. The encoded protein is CATSDGRDSSYEQYF.

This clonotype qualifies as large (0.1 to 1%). The CDR3 protein is CASSFRDPASYNEQFF. CDR3 in DNA: TGTGCCAGCAGTTTCCGTGACCCTGCATCCTACAATGAGCAGTTCTTC. V and J are TRBV6-5 and TRBJ2-1; D unclear. V shed 4 bases and J shed 1 base, with 14 bases lying between them. The CDR3 spans 16 residues. Germline CDR1 is MNHEY and CDR2 is SVGAGI.

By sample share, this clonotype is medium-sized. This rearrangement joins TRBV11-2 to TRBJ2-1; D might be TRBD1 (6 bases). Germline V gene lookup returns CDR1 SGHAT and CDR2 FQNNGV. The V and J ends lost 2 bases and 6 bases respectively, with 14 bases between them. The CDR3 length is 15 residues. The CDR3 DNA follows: TGTGCCAGCAGCTTAAGGGCAACCAGGGGCAATGAGCAGTTCTTC. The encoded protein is CASSLRATRGNEQFF.

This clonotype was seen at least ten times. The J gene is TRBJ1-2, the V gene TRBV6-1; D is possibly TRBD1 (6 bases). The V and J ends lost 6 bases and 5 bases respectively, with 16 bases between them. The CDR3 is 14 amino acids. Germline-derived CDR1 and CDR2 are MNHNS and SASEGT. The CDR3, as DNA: TGTGCCAGCAGACTGCAGGGGTCCCCTTATGGCTACACCTTC. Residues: CASRLQGSPYGYTF.

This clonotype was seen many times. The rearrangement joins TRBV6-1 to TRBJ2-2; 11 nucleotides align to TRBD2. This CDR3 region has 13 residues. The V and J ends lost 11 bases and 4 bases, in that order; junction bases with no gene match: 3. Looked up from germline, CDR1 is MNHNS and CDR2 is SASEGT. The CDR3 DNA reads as TGTGCCGCCGGGACTAGCGGCACCGGGGAGCTGTTTTTT. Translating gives CAAGTSGTGELFF.

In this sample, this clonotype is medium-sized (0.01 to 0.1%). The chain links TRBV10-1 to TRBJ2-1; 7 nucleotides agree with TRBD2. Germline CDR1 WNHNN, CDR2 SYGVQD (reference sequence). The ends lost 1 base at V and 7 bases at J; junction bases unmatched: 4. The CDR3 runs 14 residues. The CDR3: CASSELPGGNEQFF. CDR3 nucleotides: TGCGCCAGCAGTGAGTTGCCCGGGGGGAATGAGCAGTTCTTC.

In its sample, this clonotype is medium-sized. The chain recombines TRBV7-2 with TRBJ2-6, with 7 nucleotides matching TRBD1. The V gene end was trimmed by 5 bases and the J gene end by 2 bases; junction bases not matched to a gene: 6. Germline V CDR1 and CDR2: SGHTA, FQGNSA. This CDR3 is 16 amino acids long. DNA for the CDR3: TGTGCCAGCAGCCCGCATACAGGGGCTGGGGCCAACGTCCTGACTTTC. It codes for CASSPHTGAGANVLTF. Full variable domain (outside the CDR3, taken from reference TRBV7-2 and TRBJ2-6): GAGVSQSPSNKVTEKGKDVELRCDPISGHTALYWYRQSLGQGLEFLIYFQGNSAPDKSGLPSDRFSAERTGGSVSTLTIQRTQQEDSAVYLCASSPHTGAGANVLTFGAGSRLTVL.

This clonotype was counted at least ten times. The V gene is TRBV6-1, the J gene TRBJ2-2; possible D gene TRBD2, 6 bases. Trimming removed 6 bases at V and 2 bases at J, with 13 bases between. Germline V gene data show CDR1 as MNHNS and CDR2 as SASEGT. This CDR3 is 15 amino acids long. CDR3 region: CASSWEAPNTGELFF. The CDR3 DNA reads TGTGCCAGCAGCTGGGAGGCCCCCAACACCGGGGAGCTGTTTTTT.

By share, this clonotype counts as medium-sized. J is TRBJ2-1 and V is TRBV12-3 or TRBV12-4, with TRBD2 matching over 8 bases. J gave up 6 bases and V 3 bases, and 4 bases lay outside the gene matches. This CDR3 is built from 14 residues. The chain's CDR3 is CASSLSSGSNEQFF. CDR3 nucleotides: TGTGCCAGCAGTTTGTCCAGCGGGAGCAATGAGCAGTTCTTC.

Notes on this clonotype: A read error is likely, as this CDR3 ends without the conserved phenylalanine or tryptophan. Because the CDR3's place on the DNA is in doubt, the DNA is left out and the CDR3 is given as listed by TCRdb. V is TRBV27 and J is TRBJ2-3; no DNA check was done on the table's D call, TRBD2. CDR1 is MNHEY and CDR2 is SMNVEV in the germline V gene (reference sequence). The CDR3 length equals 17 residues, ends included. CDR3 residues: CASSETSGRVNEQYFGA.

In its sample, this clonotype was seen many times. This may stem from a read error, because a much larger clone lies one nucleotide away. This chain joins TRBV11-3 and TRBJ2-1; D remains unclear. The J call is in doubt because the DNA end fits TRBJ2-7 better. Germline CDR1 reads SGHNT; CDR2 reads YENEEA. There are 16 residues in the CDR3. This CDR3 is CASSLEGSATYNEQYF. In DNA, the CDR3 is TGTGCCAGCAGCTTAGAGGGGTCCGCCACCTACAATGAGCAGTACTTC.

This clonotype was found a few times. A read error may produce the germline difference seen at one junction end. The CDR3 here is CASSRGHGGNGDIQCF. The CDR3 DNA reads TGTGCGAGCAGCCGAGGGCACGGGGGAAATGGAGACATTCAGTGCTTC. The J gene is TRBJ2-4, the V gene TRBV7-2, with D tentatively TRBD2 (6 bases). Per the germline V gene, CDR1 is SGHTA and CDR2 is FQGNSA. This CDR3 spans 16 amino acids.

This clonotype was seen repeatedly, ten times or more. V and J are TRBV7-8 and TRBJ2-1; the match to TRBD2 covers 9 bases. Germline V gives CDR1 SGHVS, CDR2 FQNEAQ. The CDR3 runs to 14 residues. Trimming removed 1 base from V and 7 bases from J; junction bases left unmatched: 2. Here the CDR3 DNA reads TGTGCCAGCAGCTTAGTAGCGGGAGTGAATGAGCAGTTCTTC. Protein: CASSLVAGVNEQFF.

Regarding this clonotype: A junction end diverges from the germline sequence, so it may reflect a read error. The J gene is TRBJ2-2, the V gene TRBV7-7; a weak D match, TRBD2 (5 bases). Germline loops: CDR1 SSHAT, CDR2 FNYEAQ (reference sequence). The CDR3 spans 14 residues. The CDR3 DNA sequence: TGTGCTAGCAGCTTAGGTTTTAACACCGGGGAGCTGGGTTTT. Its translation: CASSLGFNTGELGF.

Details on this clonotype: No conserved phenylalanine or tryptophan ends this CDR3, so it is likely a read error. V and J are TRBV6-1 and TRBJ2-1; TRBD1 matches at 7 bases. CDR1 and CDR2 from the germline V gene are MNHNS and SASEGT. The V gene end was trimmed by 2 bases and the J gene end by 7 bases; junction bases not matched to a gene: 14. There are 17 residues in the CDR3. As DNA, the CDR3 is TGTGCCAGCAGTGAATTTCCCAGGGGGAGCAAAGGAAATGAGCAGTTCTTG. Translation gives CASSEFPRGSKGNEQFL.

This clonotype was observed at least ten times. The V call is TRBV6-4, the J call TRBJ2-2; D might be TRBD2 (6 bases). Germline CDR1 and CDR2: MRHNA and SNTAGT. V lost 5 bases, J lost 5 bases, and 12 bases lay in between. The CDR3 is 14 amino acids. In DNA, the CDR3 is TGTGCCAGCAGTCCGACGGGAGATACCGGGGAGCTGTTTTTT. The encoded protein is CASSPTGDTGELFF.

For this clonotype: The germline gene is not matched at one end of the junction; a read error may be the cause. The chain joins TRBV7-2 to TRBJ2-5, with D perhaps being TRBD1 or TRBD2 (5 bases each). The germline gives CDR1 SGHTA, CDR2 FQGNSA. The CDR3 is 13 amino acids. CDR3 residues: CASRLARGYEQCF. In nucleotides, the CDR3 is TGTGCCAGCAGGTTAGCGAGGGGATATGAGCAGTGCTTC.

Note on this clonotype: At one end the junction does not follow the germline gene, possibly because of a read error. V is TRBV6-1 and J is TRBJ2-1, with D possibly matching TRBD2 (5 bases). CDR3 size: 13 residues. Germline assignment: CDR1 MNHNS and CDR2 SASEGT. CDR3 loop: CASSPRGRNEQFF. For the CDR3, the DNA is TGTGCGAGCAGCCCCCGAGGGAGAAATGAGCAGTTCTTC.